The 22 T cell receptor beta chains below were found in one sample sequenced in a study of OX40 agonist ivuxolimab in advanced cancers. The protocol was immunoSEQ multiplex PCR, while the TCRdb copy is restricted to in-frame clones and leaves out a portion. The sample has under 30,000 clones; 86% are singletons. This sample comprised CD4+ or CD8+ T cells sorted from blood, obtained in a trial of the OX40 agonist ivuxolimab. The receptors were sampled from an adult with an advanced solid tumor such as melanoma, head and neck, liver or kidney cancer.

The chain joins TRBV5-4 to TRBJ2-7, with 9 bases lining up with TRBD2. V lost 1 base, J lost 0 bases, and 8 bases stayed unmatched. CDR3 length: 17 residues. Germline-derived CDR1 and CDR2 are SGHNT and YYREEE (reference sequence). CDR3 sequence (DNA): TGTGCCAGCAGCTTGTGGGGCGGGGGGGGCGGCTCCTACGAGCAGTACTTC. This gives the protein CASSLWGGGGGSYEQYF.

The genes are TRBV19 and TRBJ1-2; D uncertain. Germline values: CDR1 LNHDA, CDR2 SQIVND (reference sequence). This CDR3 is 14 amino acids long. V lost 0 bases, J lost 3 bases, and 8 bases lay in between. This CDR3 is CASSIDLDDYGYTF. CDR3 coding DNA: TGTGCCAGTAGTATAGATCTCGACGACTATGGCTACACCTTC.

J is TRBJ2-5 and V is TRBV7-9, with 12 positions matching TRBD2. V shed 5 bases, J shed 6 bases, and the junction held 7 bases outside the gene matches. This CDR3 comprises 15 residues. CDR1 SEHNR and CDR2 FQNEAQ come from the germline V gene (reference sequence). DNA of the CDR3: TGTGCCAGCAGCGTCGCTAGCGGGGGGGCGAAGACCCAGTACTTC. The encoded protein is CASSVASGGAKTQYF.

The genes are TRBV11-2 and TRBJ2-7; no definite D call. CDR3 size: 15 residues. With 1 base removed from V and 5 bases from J, the gap between germline ends came to 15 bases. CDR1 SGHAT and CDR2 FQNNGV come from the germline V gene. CDR3 coding DNA: TGTGCCAGCAGCTTAGTCGTCTCACTGTGGGACGAGCAGTACTTC. Amino acids: CASSLVVSLWDEQYF.

The table lists this clone with a count of one. J is TRBJ1-1 and V is TRBV6-6; D uncertain. This CDR3 is 12 amino acids long. V shed 2 bases and J shed 8 bases, with 9 bases lying between them. The germline V gene has CDR1 MNHNY and CDR2 SVGAGI (reference sequence). This chain's CDR3 is CASSYVGREAFF. The CDR3 nucleotides read TGTGCCAGCAGTTACGTGGGAAGGGAAGCTTTCTTT.

The CDR3 nucleotides read TGTGCCAGCAGTGAGTCGGGGGTCCGACAGACCCAGTACTTC. This translates into CASSESGVRQTQYF. The chain couples TRBV2 to TRBJ2-5; maybe TRBD2 (6 bases). With 3 bases removed from V and 6 bases from J, the gap between germline ends came to 14 bases. The V gene's germline CDR1 is SNHLY and CDR2 FYNNEI. The CDR3 has 14 amino acids.

The chain is built from TRBV18 and TRBJ2-1; TRBD1 is a possible D gene (5 bases). Germline lookup yields CDR1 KGHSH and CDR2 LQKENI. Trimming shortened V by 2 bases and J by 4 bases, and 12 bases separated the two germline ends. The CDR3 loop spans 15 amino acids. The CDR3 protein is CASSPWEQAYNEQFF. The DNA for the CDR3 is TGTGCCAGCTCACCATGGGAACAGGCGTACAATGAGCAGTTCTTC.

V is TRBV7-6 and J is TRBJ2-1; the match to TRBD2 covers 13 bases. The CDR3 is made up of 17 amino acids. V lost 5 bases to trimming and J lost 4 bases; unmatched junction nucleotides: 8. CDR1 is SGHVS, CDR2 FNYEAQ, per germline. The CDR3 is CASSPPTSGGPYNEQFF. The CDR3 region has the DNA TGTGCCAGCAGCCCCCCGACTAGCGGGGGGCCATACAATGAGCAGTTCTTC.

This rearrangement joins TRBV7-2 to TRBJ2-1, with D perhaps assigned TRBD1 or TRBD2 (6 bases each). V was shortened by 1 base and J by 7 bases, with 14 bases between the two germline ends. Per germline, CDR1 SGHTA and CDR2 FQGNSA. This CDR3 has 15 residues. The CDR3 DNA sequence: TGTGCCAGCAGCTTAGTTGGAGGGGGGAGGAATGAGCAGTTCTTC. Amino acids: CASSLVGGGRNEQFF.

The chain combines TRBV7-9 with TRBJ2-2, with 9 bases lining up with TRBD1. Unmatched junction bases numbered 7, after V lost 6 bases and J lost 2 bases. CDR1 is SEHNR, CDR2 FQNEAQ, per germline (reference sequence). The CDR3 has 16 residues. The CDR3 bases are TGTGCCAGCAGTCAAACAGGGGGCTCTAACACCGGGGAGCTGTTTTTT. It yields the protein CASSQTGGSNTGELFF.

The chain employs TRBV28 and TRBJ2-7; 8 bases align to TRBD2. Trimming at V came to 4 bases and at J to 3 bases, leaving 14 bases not matched to a gene. This CDR3 spans 17 amino acids. Germline assignment: CDR1 MDHEN and CDR2 SYDVKM. CDR3 coding DNA: TGTGCCAGCAGTTGGGCCCGGGGGGGTGAAGACTACTACGAGCAGTACTTC. It yields the protein CASSWARGGEDYYEQYF.

The V and J genes are TRBV19 and TRBJ1-1; TRBD1 matches at 7 bases. CDR3 length: 15 residues. The V segment lost 6 bases and the J segment 10 bases; nucleotides outside the gene matches: 17. CDR1 is LNHDA and CDR2 is SQIVND in the germline V gene (reference sequence). The CDR3 loop reads CASSNGKGTVKGAFF. CDR3 sequence (DNA): TGTGCCAGTAGCAACGGTAAAGGGACAGTCAAAGGAGCTTTCTTT.

About this clone itself: This specimen includes other DNA sequences encoding the same CDR3. This chain uses TRBV5-4 with TRBJ2-7, with D possibly TRBD2 on 5 matching bases. This CDR3 is built from 13 residues. The germline V gene has CDR1 SGHNT and CDR2 YYREEE (reference sequence). V was shortened by 3 bases and J by 3 bases, with 10 bases between the two germline ends. The CDR3 spells CASSSQGSYEQYF. CDR3 in DNA: TGTGCCAGCAGCTCACAAGGGAGCTACGAGCAGTACTTC.

The rearrangement joins TRBV7-9 to TRBJ1-1; D might be TRBD1 (5 bases). The ends were cut back, 0 bases at V and 5 bases at J, with 13 bases in the middle. CDR3 size: 15 residues. The germline V gene encodes CDR1 SEHNR and CDR2 FQNEAQ (reference sequence). Written as DNA, the CDR3 is TGTGCCAGCAGCTTAGCGGGGGTTAAGGATACTGAAGCTTTCTTT. It translates to CASSLAGVKDTEAFF. The full variable domain, completed using reference TRBV7-9 and TRBJ1-1, is DTGVSQNPRHKITKRGQNVTFRCDPISEHNRLYWYRQTLGQGPEFLTYFQNEAQLEKSRLLSDRFSAERPKGSFSTLEIQRTEQGDSAMYLCASSLAGVKDTEAFFGQGTRLTVV.

Only one count was recorded for this clone. The chain links TRBV13 to TRBJ2-7; TRBD1 aligns across 11 bases. Germline loops: CDR1 PRHDT, CDR2 FYEKMQ (reference sequence). V lost 3 bases and J lost 7; bases outside the gene matches: 8. This CDR3 has 15 amino acids. The CDR3: CASSFLGQGAGEQYF. The CDR3, as DNA: TGTGCCAGCAGCTTCCTCGGACAGGGGGCGGGGGAGCAGTACTTC.

The chain recombines TRBV27 with TRBJ2-3, with 7 bases identical to TRBD1. CDR1 and CDR2 from the germline V gene are MNHEY and SMNVEV (reference sequence). Trimming took 7 bases from V and 4 from J; bases not matched to a gene: 5. The CDR3 is made up of 13 amino acids. The CDR3 here is CASTRTGSDTQYF. DNA for the CDR3: TGTGCCAGCACCCGGACAGGCTCAGATACGCAGTATTTT.

The genes are TRBV27 and TRBJ1-1; perhaps TRBD1 as D (6 bases). From germline, CDR1 is MNHEY and CDR2 SMNVEV (reference sequence). V was clipped by 8 bases and J by 4 bases, with 14 bases between them. The CDR3 totals 13 residues. In DNA, the CDR3 is TGTGCCAGCGGGGTGGGGGCAGGCACTGAAGCTTTCTTT. Translated, it gives CASGVGAGTEAFF.

This sequence joins TRBV9 and TRBJ2-1; 8 nucleotides agree with TRBD1. The trim removed 0 bases at V and 3 bases at J, leaving 14 bases unmatched. This CDR3 region has 19 residues. Germline CDR1 is SGDLS and CDR2 is YYNGEE. The CDR3 region is CASSVAAGGLPPYYNEQFF. CDR3 nucleotide sequence: TGTGCCAGCAGCGTAGCGGCAGGGGGCCTTCCCCCCTACTACAATGAGCAGTTCTTC.

The rearrangement links TRBV6-5 to TRBJ1-4, with D perhaps matching TRBD1 (5 bases). CDR1 is MNHEY and CDR2 is SVGAGI in the germline V gene. Trimming removed 2 bases from V and 8 bases from J, with 18 bases in between. This CDR3 has 16 amino acids. Here the CDR3 DNA reads TGTGCCAGCAGTTACGATCGAGGGGACCGCGCGGAAAAACTGTTTTTT. It is translated as CASSYDRGDRAEKLFF.

This chain connects TRBV2 to TRBJ1-2; D ambiguous. The V gene lost 6 bases and the J gene lost 3 bases, with 11 bases spanning the gap. The germline gives CDR1 SNHLY, CDR2 FYNNEI. The CDR3 extends over 13 amino acids. In nucleotides, the CDR3 is TGTGCCAGCAGCGGACGGATGGACTATGGCTACACCTTC. It specifies CASSGRMDYGYTF.

This sequence joins TRBV5-6 and TRBJ2-6; D gene uncertain. The ends were cut back, 5 bases at V and 4 bases at J, with 10 bases in the middle. Germline lookup yields CDR1 SGHDT and CDR2 YYEEEE. This CDR3 has 14 residues. In nucleotides, the CDR3 is TGTGCCAGCAGTTGGGGTACCGGGGCCAACGTCCTGACTTTC. It is translated as CASSWGTGANVLTF.

The chain employs TRBV28 and TRBJ2-2, with a weak D call TRBD1 (5 bases). Germline lookup yields CDR1 MDHEN and CDR2 SYDVKM. V lost 2 bases and J lost 6, with 16 bases in between. CDR3 length: 16 amino acids. For the CDR3, the DNA is TGTGCCAGCAGTTTAATGCTTGCAGGGTCCTCCGGGGAGCTGTTTTTT. It yields the protein CASSLMLAGSSGELFF.